The 25 T cell receptor beta chains below come from one sample, sequenced in a study of CD8 T cells in ankylosing spondylitis (TCRdb year 2017). Overall study outcomes, separate from this receptor: Blood from ankylosing spondylitis patients appeared to be characterized by a TCR beta motif made up of under ten highly homologous amino acid variants.

Their target antigens are unknown. Library preparation employed 5' RACE. The run used an Illumina HiSeq 2500. TCRdb trimmed the raw reads at Q25, called clones with MiXCR and kept productive beta chains. Every CDR3 protein is listed once, alongside the most common genes and DNA of its rows. The sample has about 340,000 distinct CDR3 sequences on record, 7.5% to 9% of them singletons. The ten largest clonotypes hold 13% to 15% of the sample. The specimen was blood, either unsorted or a sorted T cell fraction (not recorded which). The receptors originated from a male donor with ankylosing spondylitis.

This clonotype was seen ten or more times. A junction boundary mismatches the germline segment, possibly from a read error. The chain couples TRBV5-1 to TRBJ1-4; 7 nucleotides agree with TRBD1. Germline V gene lookup returns CDR1 SGHRS and CDR2 YFSETQ. This CDR3 comprises 15 residues. The CDR3 here is CASSLAGTDDEKLFF. In DNA form, the CDR3 reads TGCGCCAGCAGTTTGGCCGGGACAGACGATGAAAAACTGTTTTTT.

This clonotype has only a few counts. In nucleotides, the CDR3 is TGCAGTGCTCCTCCCCCCCCAGGTCTGGTGGAGACCCAGTACTTC. It codes for CSAPPPPGLVETQYF. The gene calls are TRBV20-1 and TRBJ2-5; D gene unclear. The germline V gene has CDR1 DFQATT and CDR2 SNEGSKA (reference sequence). Between the trimmed V and J ends, which lost 5 bases and 5 bases, there was a span of 21 bases. This CDR3 is 15 amino acids long.

V is TRBV6-2 or TRBV6-3 and J is TRBJ2-3; D is unclear. Trimming cost V 7 bases and J 4 bases, with 18 bases left between them. This CDR3 is 15 amino acids long. Germline V gene lookup returns CDR1 MNHEY and CDR2 SVGEGT. The CDR3 loop reads CASKPDPIGADTQYF. Written as DNA, the CDR3 is TGTGCCAGCAAACCGGACCCGATCGGAGCAGATACGCAGTATTTT.

This clonotype was found a few times. V and J are TRBV4-2 and TRBJ2-7; maybe TRBD1 (6 bases). CDR3 length: 15 amino acids. Trimming left V 5 bases short and J 0 bases short, with 14 bases between. CDR1 is LGHNA and CDR2 is YNFKEQ in the germline V gene. The CDR3 DNA sequence: TGTGCCAGCAGCTCAGGGGCAGGCCTCTCCTACGAGCAGTACTTC. It codes for CASSSGAGLSYEQYF.

This chain uses TRBV11-2 with TRBJ1-5; 9 bases line up with TRBD1. V was clipped by 5 bases and J by 0 bases; unmatched bases: 8. There are 17 residues in the CDR3. Germline V gene data show CDR1 as SGHAT and CDR2 as FQNNGV. The CDR3 coding sequence is TGTGCCAGCAGCCCGGGACAGGGCCATTATAGCAATCAGCCCCAGCATTTT. This gives the protein CASSPGQGHYSNQPQHF.

This chain connects TRBV4-3 to TRBJ1-2; 12 bases map to TRBD1. Germline V gene data show CDR1 as LGHNA and CDR2 as YSLEER. V trimming: 3 bases; J trimming: 7 bases; junction bases outside the gene matches: 9. This CDR3 comprises 16 residues. The CDR3 nucleotides are TGCGCCAGCAGCCAGGGACCGGGACAGGGGGCTGGTGGCTACACCTTC. As protein: CASSQGPGQGAGGYTF.

This clonotype was found a few times. This chain joins TRBV20-1 and TRBJ2-7; D tentatively fits TRBD1 or TRBD2 (5 bases each). There are 12 residues in the CDR3. The V and J ends lost 1 base and 9 bases respectively, with 13 bases between them. Germline V gene lookup returns CDR1 DFQATT and CDR2 SNEGSKA (reference sequence). CDR3 amino acids: CSARASGGMQYF. As DNA, the CDR3 is TGCAGTGCTAGAGCCTCTGGGGGTATGCAGTACTTC.

The V and J genes are TRBV4-1 and TRBJ2-7; 10 bases are shared with TRBD2. The germline V gene has CDR1 MGHRA and CDR2 YSYEKL. This CDR3 spans 17 amino acids. Unmatched junction bases numbered 10, after V lost 2 bases and J lost 3 bases. As DNA, the CDR3 is TGCGCCAGCAGCCAATCGCAGAGGATAGCGGGAGGCTACGAGCAGTACTTC. It yields the protein CASSQSQRIAGGYEQYF.

This clonotype came up many times. The V call is TRBV28, the J call TRBJ2-1; TRBD2 matches at 11 bases. The V gene end was trimmed by 8 bases and the J gene end by 9 bases; junction bases not matched to a gene: 3. The CDR3 covers 12 residues. The V gene's germline CDR1 is MDHEN and CDR2 SYDVKM. The CDR3: CASVSGRVEQFF. The CDR3 bases are TGTGCCAGCGTTAGCGGGAGGGTTGAGCAGTTCTTC.

This clonotype was counted at least ten times. The CDR3 DNA is TGTGCCAGCAGCTTAGTAAGACCCTTTGTGAAGAACACTGAAGCTTTCTTT. This gives the protein CASSLVRPFVKNTEAFF. This rearrangement joins TRBV7-8 to TRBJ1-1; no reliable D call. The CDR3 length is 17 residues. The V gene's germline CDR1 is SGHVS and CDR2 FQNEAQ. V was shortened by 1 base and J by 1 base, with 16 bases between the two germline ends.

This clonotype was seen a few times. The J gene is TRBJ2-7, the V gene TRBV4-1, with D possibly being TRBD2 (7 bases). CDR3 length: 15 residues. Trimming removed 0 bases at V and 6 bases at J, with 15 bases between. Germline V gene data show CDR1 as MGHRA and CDR2 as YSYEKL. The CDR3 loop reads CASSQDSAGAFEQYF. The CDR3 DNA is TGCGCCAGCAGCCAAGATTCGGCGGGGGCTTTCGAGCAGTACTTC.

The V and J genes are TRBV3-1 and TRBJ2-5; 7 positions agree with TRBD2. V was clipped by 0 bases and J by 4 bases; unmatched bases: 2. Germline V lookup: CDR1 LGHDT, CDR2 YNNKEL (reference sequence). The CDR3 spans 14 residues. The chain's CDR3 is CASSQDGGGETQYF. CDR3 DNA: TGTGCCAGCAGCCAAGATGGCGGGGGAGAGACCCAGTACTTC.

This clonotype was counted ten times or more. The CDR3 coding sequence is TGTGCCAGCAGCCAGGGGGCTGGTCAGCCCCAGCATTTT. Residues: CASSQGAGQPQHF. V gene TRBV14 combines with J gene TRBJ1-5, with TRBD1 as a possible D gene (6 bases). From germline, CDR1 is SGHDN and CDR2 FVKESK. The V end lost 3 bases, the J end lost 6 bases, and 9 bases lay between the germline ends. The CDR3 loop spans 13 amino acids.

This clonotype appeared many times. V gene TRBV18 combines with J gene TRBJ1-1; the match to TRBD1 covers 12 bases. The CDR3 length is 15 residues. Trimming at V came to 3 bases and at J to 4 bases, leaving 3 bases not matched to a gene. Germline V CDR1 and CDR2: KGHSH, LQKENI. CDR3 sequence reads: CASSPGQGAGTEAFF. The CDR3 DNA reads as TGTGCCAGCTCACCGGGACAGGGGGCGGGCACTGAAGCTTTCTTT.

The table lists this clonotype with a few counts. The chain is built from TRBV29-1 and TRBJ2-7; D possibly corresponds to TRBD1 (6 bases). Germline V gives CDR1 SQVTM, CDR2 ANQGSEA. The CDR3 is made up of 13 amino acids. V lost 4 bases to trimming and J lost 6 bases, with 16 bases between them. CDR3 loop: CSVASGALVEQYF. Here the CDR3 DNA reads TGCAGCGTTGCCTCAGGGGCGCTTGTCGAGCAGTACTTC.

CDR3 DNA sequence: TGTGCCAGCAGTTATCGTCGAGATACGCAGTATTTT. This codes for CASSYRRDTQYF. The rearrangement links TRBV6-6 to TRBJ2-3; unclear D gene. The CDR3 runs to 12 residues. Germline V gene data show CDR1 as MNHNY and CDR2 as SVGAGI (reference sequence). V lost 3 bases to trimming and J lost 5 bases, with 6 bases between them.

This rearrangement joins TRBV6-2 or TRBV6-3 to TRBJ2-3; the match to TRBD2 covers 11 bases. V trimming: 1 base; J trimming: 1 base; junction bases outside the gene matches: 13. CDR3 length: 20 amino acids. Germline CDR1 is MNHEY and CDR2 is SVGEGT. The CDR3 is CASSYLKGLAERGGTDTQYF. The CDR3, as DNA: TGTGCCAGCAGTTACTTAAAGGGACTAGCGGAGAGGGGGGGCACAGATACGCAGTATTTT.

The sample holds many counts of this clonotype. This chain uses TRBV6-2 or TRBV6-3 with TRBJ2-5; TRBD2 matches 13 bases. The germline gives CDR1 MNHEY, CDR2 SVGEGT. The trim removed 5 bases at V and 4 bases at J, leaving 7 bases unmatched. The CDR3 is 16 amino acids. This CDR3 is CASSRGTSGTVETQYF. The CDR3 DNA reads as TGTGCCAGCAGTCGCGGGACTAGCGGGACGGTAGAGACCCAGTACTTC.

The V gene is TRBV19, the J gene TRBJ2-2; D gene unclear. This CDR3 region has 14 residues. Looked up from germline, CDR1 is LNHDA and CDR2 is SQIVND (reference sequence). The V and J ends lost 4 bases and 5 bases respectively, with 11 bases between them. CDR3 region: CASSRSGVTGELFF. The CDR3 DNA follows: TGTGCCAGTAGTAGGAGTGGGGTGACCGGGGAGCTGTTTTTT.

The gene calls are TRBV6-5 and TRBJ2-7, with TRBD2 matching over 7 bases. Germline CDR1 MNHEY, CDR2 SVGAGI. With V trimmed by 2 bases and J by 0 bases, 10 bases remained unmatched. There are 17 residues in the CDR3. CDR3: CASSYGWEGFSSYEQYF. CDR3 DNA sequence: TGTGCCAGCAGTTACGGGTGGGAGGGCTTTAGCTCCTACGAGCAGTACTTC.

This clonotype was found a few times. V and J are TRBV2 and TRBJ1-2; D gene ambiguous. Per the germline V gene, CDR1 is SNHLY and CDR2 is FYNNEI. V was cut by 8 bases and J by 0 bases, with 7 bases left in between. The CDR3 runs 12 residues. In DNA form, the CDR3 reads TGTGCCAGCCCGTCGACTAACTATGGCTACACCTTC. It is translated as CASPSTNYGYTF.

This clonotype has more than one count but fewer than ten. The V gene is TRBV11-2, the J gene TRBJ2-2, with a possible D match to TRBD1 (6 bases). CDR3 length equals 15 residues. The V end was cut by 8 bases, the J end by 0 bases, with 13 bases between. Germline V lookup: CDR1 SGHAT, CDR2 FQNNGV. The CDR3 loop is CASHRAETNTGELFF. CDR3 nucleotide sequence: TGTGCCAGCCACAGGGCGGAAACGAACACCGGGGAGCTGTTTTTT.

This clonotype was observed a few times. CDR3 sequence (DNA): TGCGCCAGCAGCCAAGCGTTCTCCACATACGAGCAGTACTTC. It encodes CASSQAFSTYEQYF. The rearrangement uses TRBV4-1 and TRBJ2-7; D is ambiguous. There are 14 residues in the CDR3. The germline V gene has CDR1 MGHRA and CDR2 YSYEKL. V dropped 1 base and J dropped 4 bases, with 11 bases sitting between them.

The chain couples TRBV18 to TRBJ2-3; 7 bases map to TRBD2. Per the germline V gene, CDR1 is KGHSH and CDR2 is LQKENI. The CDR3 loop spans 14 amino acids. V was pared by 4 bases and J by 2 bases, with 3 bases of the junction left unmatched. CDR3 loop: CASSQLANTDTQYF. CDR3 DNA: TGTGCCAGCTCACAACTAGCGAACACAGATACGCAGTATTTT.

The CDR3 is CASRWGQLGVDEQFF. The CDR3 DNA is TGTGCCAGCAGGTGGGGACAACTTGGAGTCGATGAGCAGTTCTTC. The chain combines TRBV6-1 with TRBJ2-1; TRBD1 might be the D (6 bases). The V and J ends lost 6 bases and 8 bases respectively, with 20 bases between them. Germline V gene data show CDR1 as MNHNS and CDR2 as SASEGT. The CDR3 sequence is 15 residues long.